These 6 T cell receptor beta chains came from one sample sequenced in a study of T cell responses to AZD1222 COVID-19 vaccine. The method was immunoSEQ multiplex PCR; TCRdb's version includes in-frame clones alone and lacks a portion of them. The sample has about 100,000 clones; around 85% are singletons. The sample here was peripheral blood, taken on day 0 of AZD1222 vaccination. Every receptor here comes from an adult in good health.

V is TRBV9 and J is TRBJ2-3; TRBD2 agrees at 8 bases. In germline, CDR1 is SGDLS, CDR2 YYNGEE. This CDR3 is built from 16 residues. J lost 0 bases, V lost 2 bases, and 5 bases had no gene match. CDR3 residues: CASSVVASGSTDTQYF. CDR3 nucleotide sequence: TGTGCCAGCAGCGTTGTCGCTAGCGGGAGCACAGATACGCAGTATTTT.

The V and J genes are TRBV7-9 and TRBJ1-2; 7 bases line up with TRBD1. V shed 0 bases, J shed 7 bases, and the junction held 5 bases outside the gene matches. CDR3 length equals 14 residues. Per germline, CDR1 SEHNR and CDR2 FQNEAQ (reference sequence). This CDR3 is CASSLAGGGSGYTF. CDR3 DNA sequence: TGTGCCAGCAGCTTAGCAGGGGGCGGGTCTGGCTACACCTTC.

The J gene is TRBJ1-1, the V gene TRBV7-8; D not certain. CDR1 is SGHVS and CDR2 is FQNEAQ in the germline V gene. This CDR3 spans 13 amino acids. Trimming pared 3 bases from V and 5 bases from J, leaving 10 bases between. The CDR3 nucleotides are TGTGCCAGCAGCTTGGGGAGTAGGACTGAAGCTTTCTTT. Its protein is CASSLGSRTEAFF. Using reference TRBV7-8 and TRBJ1-1 for the parts outside the CDR3, the full variable domain is GAGVSQSPRYKVAKRGQDVALRCDPISGHVSLFWYQQALGQGPEFLTYFQNEAQLDKSGLPSDRFFAERPEGSVSTLKIQRTQQEDSAVYLCASSLGSRTEAFFGQGTRLTVV.

The chain carries TRBV2 and TRBJ2-5; 9 nucleotides align to TRBD1. Germline loops: CDR1 SNHLY, CDR2 FYNNEI. The V segment lost 7 bases and the J segment 5 bases; nucleotides outside the gene matches: 5. The CDR3 consists of 13 residues. The CDR3 loop reads CASNTGGFETQYF. DNA for the CDR3: TGTGCCAGCAACACAGGGGGCTTTGAGACCCAGTACTTC.

The chain recombines TRBV24-1 with TRBJ2-3, with 9 bases identical to TRBD1. The ends lost 1 base at V and 6 bases at J; junction bases unmatched: 10. The CDR3 spans 17 residues. Germline lookup yields CDR1 KGHDR and CDR2 SFDVKD. The CDR3 sequence: CATSDFGTGTPADTQYF. The DNA of the CDR3 is TGTGCCACCAGTGATTTCGGGACAGGGACACCCGCCGATACGCAGTATTTT.

The DNA of the CDR3 is TGTGCCAGCAGTTTTCAGGGGGACACTGAAGCTTTCTTT. It yields the protein CASSFQGDTEAFF. The V and J genes are TRBV27 and TRBJ1-1, with 7 nucleotides matching TRBD1. The CDR3 covers 13 residues. With V trimmed by 3 bases and J by 3 bases, 1 base remained unmatched. The V gene's germline CDR1 is MNHEY and CDR2 SMNVEV (reference sequence).